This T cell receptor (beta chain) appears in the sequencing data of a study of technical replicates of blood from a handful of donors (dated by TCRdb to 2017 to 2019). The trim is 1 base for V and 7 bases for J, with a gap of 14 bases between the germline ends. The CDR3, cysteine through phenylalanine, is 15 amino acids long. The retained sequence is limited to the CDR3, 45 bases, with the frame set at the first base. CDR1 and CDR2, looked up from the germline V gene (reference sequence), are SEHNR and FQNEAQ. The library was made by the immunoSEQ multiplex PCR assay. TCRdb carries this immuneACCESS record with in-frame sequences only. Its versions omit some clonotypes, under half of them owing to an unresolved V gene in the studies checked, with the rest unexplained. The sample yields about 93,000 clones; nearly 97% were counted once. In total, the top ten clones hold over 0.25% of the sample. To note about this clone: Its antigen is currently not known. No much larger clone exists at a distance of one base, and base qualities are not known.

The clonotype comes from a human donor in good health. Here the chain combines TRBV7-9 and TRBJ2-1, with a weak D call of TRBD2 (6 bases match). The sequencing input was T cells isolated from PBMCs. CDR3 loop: CASSLVAGFGNEQFF. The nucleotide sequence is TGTGCCAGCAGCTTAGTTGCGGGGTTTGGGAATGAGCAGTTCTTC.